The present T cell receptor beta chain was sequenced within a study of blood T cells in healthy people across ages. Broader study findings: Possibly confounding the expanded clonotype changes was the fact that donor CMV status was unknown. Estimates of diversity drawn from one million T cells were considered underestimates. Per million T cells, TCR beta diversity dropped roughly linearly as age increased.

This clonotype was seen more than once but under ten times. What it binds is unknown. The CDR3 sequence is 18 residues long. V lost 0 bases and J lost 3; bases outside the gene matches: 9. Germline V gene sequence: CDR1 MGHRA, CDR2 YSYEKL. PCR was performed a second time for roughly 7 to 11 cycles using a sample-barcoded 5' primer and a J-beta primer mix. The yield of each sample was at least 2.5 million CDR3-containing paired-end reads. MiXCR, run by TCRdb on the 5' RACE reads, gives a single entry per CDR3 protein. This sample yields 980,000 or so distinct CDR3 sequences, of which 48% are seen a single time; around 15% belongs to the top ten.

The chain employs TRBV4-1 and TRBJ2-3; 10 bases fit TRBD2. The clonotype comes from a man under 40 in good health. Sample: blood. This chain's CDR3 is CASSQDGERGGLTDTQYF. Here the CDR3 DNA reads TGCGCCAGCAGCCAAGATGGCGAGCGGGGGGGCCTGACAGATACGCAGTATTTT.